These 17 T cell receptor beta chains originate from one sample sequenced in a study of T cell clonality in common variable immunodeficiency (dated by TCRdb to the mid-2010s). Results and caveats for the whole study, not just this receptor: Fewer deletions and N-nucleotide insertions were reportedly observed in CVID TCRbeta sequences, and highly modified clones with 13 or more V deletions were reportedly absent from CVID TCRbeta sequences.

Libraries were constructed by the immunoSEQ multiplex PCR assay. The table comes from immuneACCESS by way of TCRdb, which keeps in-frame sequences with V and J called. Part of the clones is missing from these tables; in studies checked, under half for an unresolved V gene and the rest for unknown reasons. The table shows 25,000 to 35,000 clones here, with no singletons. The ten largest clones take up 3% to 3.5% of the sample. No antigen is known for these receptors. The sequenced sample consisted of peripheral blood mononuclear cells. The source is a human donor with common variable immunodeficiency.

This clone was picked up a small number of times. This sample also contains other DNA sequences that code for the same CDR3. The covered CDR3 bases are TGTGCCAGCTCGCCGGGACAGGGGAACACTGAA. Amino acid sequence: CASSPGQGNTE. The full CDR3 sequence reads CASSPGQGNTEAFF. The genes are TRBV18 and TRBJ1-1, with 9 bases matching TRBD1. The CDR3 is cut off 3 residues early in the read; its end comes from the germline J gene. The CDR3 is 14 amino acids. Per the germline V gene, CDR1 is KGHSH and CDR2 is LQKENI. J gave up 1 base and V 6 bases, and 3 bases lay outside the gene matches.

This clone was observed a few times. The sequenced fragment ends 3 residues before the CDR3 boundary, so the rest is inferred from the germline J gene. The chain recombines TRBV7-9 with TRBJ1-3; D is unresolved. CDR3 length equals 15 residues. Per the germline V gene, CDR1 is SEHNR and CDR2 is FQNEAQ (reference sequence). The V gene lost 1 base and the J gene lost 0 bases, with 7 bases spanning the gap. The DNA read from the CDR3 is TGTGCCAGCAGCTTAGTCCCGGGCTCTGGAAACACC. Translating it yields CASSLVPGSGNT. Given in full, the CDR3 is CASSLVPGSGNTIYF.

This clone was observed at least ten times. The read falls 3 residues short of the CDR3 end, and the missing part is taken from the germline J gene. The chain links TRBV20-1 to TRBJ2-5, with 7 bases matching TRBD2. Germline CDR1 DFQATT, CDR2 SNEGSKA (reference sequence). This CDR3 has 15 amino acids. V dropped 4 bases and J dropped 2; count of bases not matched to a gene: 10. The covered CDR3 bases are TGCAGTGCTAACGGGGGGACGGGCCGACAAGAGACC. Amino acids: CSANGGTGRQET. The full CDR3 reads CSANGGTGRQETQYF.

In this sample, this clone turned up many times. The read terminates 3 residues ahead of where the CDR3 ends, so the germline J gene completes it. The V and J genes are TRBV7-2 and TRBJ2-4; D not certain. The CDR3 is 11 residues long. The germline V gene has CDR1 SGHTA and CDR2 FQGNSA. The DNA read from the CDR3 is TGTGCCAGCAGCCTTCTCTCCTCT. Amino acids: CASSLLSS. The full CDR3 protein reads CASSLLSSQYF.

This clone was observed many times. One junction end does not reproduce the germline sequence, and a read error may be involved. Read data end 3 residues before the CDR3 end; the end is taken from the germline J gene. The chain links TRBV4-2 to TRBJ2-1; TRBD2 agrees at 8 bases. CDR3 length equals 16 residues. From germline, CDR1 is LGHNA and CDR2 YNFKEQ. The CDR3 region is CASSQDLAGGYNEQFF. The DNA read from the CDR3 is TGCGCCAGCAGCCAAGATCTCGCGGGGGGCTACAATGAG.

Worth noting for this clone: From the germline J gene comes the end of the CDR3, since the read stops 3 residues before it. The V gene is TRBV19, the J gene TRBJ1-6, with no clear D. In germline, CDR1 is LNHDA, CDR2 SQIVND (reference sequence). The CDR3 is made up of 12 amino acids. V lost 6 bases, J lost 6 bases, and 6 bases lay in between. CDR3 loop: CASRKGNSPLHF. CDR3 DNA (partial): TGTGCCAGTAGAAAGGGTAATTCACCC.

Worth noting for this clone: The read stops 3 residues short of the end of the CDR3; the missing end is completed from the germline J gene. The chain employs TRBV7-9 and TRBJ2-6; no definite D call. Germline values: CDR1 SEHNR, CDR2 FQNEAQ (reference sequence). This CDR3 is 15 amino acids long. Trimming took 1 base from V and 0 from J, leaving 4 bases between them. The CDR3 protein is CASSLDFSGANVLTF. The DNA read from the CDR3 is TGTGCCAGCAGCTTAGACTTCTCTGGGGCCAACGTC.

This clone has a handful of counts. The read finishes 3 residues shy of the CDR3 end, and the germline J gene is used to complete it. The rearrangement uses TRBV2 and TRBJ2-7; 7 bases align to TRBD1. The CDR3 loop spans 14 amino acids. CDR1 is SNHLY, CDR2 FYNNEI, per germline. V was pared by 3 bases and J by 3 bases, with 5 bases of the junction left unmatched. The covered CDR3 bases are TGTGCCAGCAGTGAGACAGGGTTGGTCTACGAG. Its translation is CASSETGLVYE. The entire CDR3 is CASSETGLVYEQYF. The variable domain in full, completed from reference TRBV2 and TRBJ2-7, reads EPEVTQTPSHQVTQMGQEVILRCVPISNHLYFYWYRQILGQKVEFLVSFYNNEISEKSEIFDDQFSVERPDGSNFTLKIRSTKLEDSAMYFCASSETGLVYEQYFGPGTRLTVT.

There are many counts of this clone. The read halts 3 residues ahead of the CDR3 end, with the missing end drawn from the germline J gene. This rearrangement joins TRBV5-5 to TRBJ2-1, with 8 positions matching TRBD2. This CDR3 spans 14 amino acids. The J segment lost 6 bases and the V segment lost 0 bases, leaving 2 bases of the junction unmatched. Germline lookup yields CDR1 SGHKS and CDR2 YYEKEE (reference sequence). The CDR3 region is CASSLVAGGNEQFF. The sequenced CDR3 bases are TGTGCCAGCAGCTTGGTCGCGGGGGGCAATGAG.

Worth noting for this clone: The read terminates 3 residues ahead of where the CDR3 ends, so the germline J gene completes it. The chain joins TRBV18 to TRBJ2-5; D might be TRBD1 (6 bases). This CDR3 comprises 14 residues. Per germline, CDR1 KGHSH and CDR2 LQKENI. Trimming took off 3 bases at V and 7 bases at J, with 15 bases between the two ends. The sequenced CDR3 bases are TGTGCCAGCTCACCCGGGACATCCCAGGGGACC. Its translation: CASSPGTSQGT. The whole CDR3 sequence is CASSPGTSQGTQYF.

On this clone itself: Read data end 3 residues before the CDR3 end; the end is taken from the germline J gene. This chain connects TRBV30 to TRBJ2-7; D could derive from TRBD1 or TRBD2 (6 bases each). The CDR3 consists of 15 residues. The germline V gene has CDR1 GTSNPN and CDR2 SVGIG (reference sequence). With 4 bases removed from V and 3 bases from J, the gap between germline ends came to 19 bases. Incomplete CDR3 DNA: TGTGCCTGGACACCACGGAGGGGACACTACTACGAG. It translates to CAWTPRRGHYYE. The complete CDR3 protein is CAWTPRRGHYYEQYF.

Comments on this clone: The CDR3 end is not reached by the read, which stops 3 residues before it; the germline J gene fills it in. The rearrangement uses TRBV7-9 and TRBJ1-2; tentative D call: TRBD1 (5 bases). V shed 4 bases and J shed 4 bases, with 16 bases lying between them. This CDR3 is 15 amino acids long. CDR1 is SEHNR and CDR2 is FQNEAQ in the germline V gene (reference sequence). The CDR3 protein is CASSSDTFGAYGYTF. The DNA read from the CDR3 is TGTGCCAGCAGCTCGGACACTTTTGGGGCCTATGGC. Complete variable domain (other parts from reference TRBV7-9 and TRBJ1-2): DTGVSQNPRHKITKRGQNVTFRCDPISEHNRLYWYRQTLGQGPEFLTYFQNEAQLEKSRLLSDRFSAERPKGSFSTLEIQRTEQGDSAMYLCASSSDTFGAYGYTFGSGTRLTVV.

This clone was picked up many times. The read ends 3 residues shy of where the CDR3 ends; the end is completed using the germline J gene. V is TRBV28 and J is TRBJ1-6; TRBD1 might be the D (5 bases). Deletions cut 5 bases from V and 8 bases from J, with 10 bases between. Germline loops: CDR1 MDHEN, CDR2 SYDVKM. The CDR3 is made up of 13 amino acids. CDR3 sequence: CASSRGIDSPLHF. The CDR3 bases that were read are TGTGCCAGCAGTCGGGGGATTGATTCACCC.

This clone was found many times. This CDR3 reads CASSIRDSYYGYTF. The sequenced CDR3 bases are TGTGCCAGTAGTATTAGGGACAGTTACTATGGC. The chain carries TRBV19 and TRBJ1-2; 7 bases agree with TRBD1. The CDR3 end lies 3 residues beyond the end of the read and is filled in from the germline J gene. CDR1 is LNHDA, CDR2 SQIVND, per germline (reference sequence). Trimming removed 3 bases from V and 3 bases from J; junction bases left unmatched: 4. There are 14 residues in the CDR3.

The CDR3 spells CASSLGSQETQYF. The covered CDR3 bases are TGCGCCAGCAGCTTGGGCAGTCAAGAGACC. This chain uses TRBV5-1 with TRBJ2-5; D unresolved. The missing CDR3 end, 3 residues past where the read stops, is filled in from the germline J gene. The CDR3 runs 13 residues. The V gene's germline CDR1 is SGHRS and CDR2 YFSETQ. Trimming took off 0 bases at V and 2 bases at J, with 5 bases between the two ends.

This clone was detected a few times. The read finishes 3 residues shy of the CDR3 end, and the germline J gene is used to complete it. This sequence joins TRBV30 and TRBJ1-1; 10 nucleotides align to TRBD1. The CDR3 extends over 14 amino acids. The J segment lost 1 base and the V segment lost 5 bases, leaving 4 bases of the junction unmatched. The germline CDR1 and CDR2 sequences are GTSNPN and SVGIG (reference sequence). The CDR3 reads CAWDRGLPNTEAFF. The covered CDR3 bases are TGTGCCTGGGACAGGGGGCTGCCGAACACTGAA.

The CDR3 region is CAWSVRGVSSGQPQHF. The sequenced part of the CDR3 DNA is TGTGCCTGGAGTGTACGGGGGGTTAGTTCGGGTCAGCCC. The V and J genes are TRBV30 and TRBJ1-5; maybe TRBD1 (5 bases). The observed sequence ends 3 residues before the CDR3 terminus, with the missing tail filled in from the germline J gene. Trimming left V 0 bases short and J 6 bases short, with 18 bases between. The CDR3 covers 16 residues. From germline, CDR1 is GTSNPN and CDR2 SVGIG (reference sequence).